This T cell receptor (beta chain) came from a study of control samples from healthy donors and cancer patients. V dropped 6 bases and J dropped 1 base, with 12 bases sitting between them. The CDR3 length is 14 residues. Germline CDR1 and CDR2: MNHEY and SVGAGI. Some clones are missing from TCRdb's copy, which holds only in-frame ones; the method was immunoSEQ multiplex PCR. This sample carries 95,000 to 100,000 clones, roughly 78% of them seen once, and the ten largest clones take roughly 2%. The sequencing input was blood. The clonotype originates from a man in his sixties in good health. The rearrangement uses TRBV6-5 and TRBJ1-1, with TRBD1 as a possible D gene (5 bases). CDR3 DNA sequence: TGTGCCAGCAGGCAGACAACAGGGAACACTGAAGCTTTCTTT. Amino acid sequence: CASRQTTGNTEAFF.